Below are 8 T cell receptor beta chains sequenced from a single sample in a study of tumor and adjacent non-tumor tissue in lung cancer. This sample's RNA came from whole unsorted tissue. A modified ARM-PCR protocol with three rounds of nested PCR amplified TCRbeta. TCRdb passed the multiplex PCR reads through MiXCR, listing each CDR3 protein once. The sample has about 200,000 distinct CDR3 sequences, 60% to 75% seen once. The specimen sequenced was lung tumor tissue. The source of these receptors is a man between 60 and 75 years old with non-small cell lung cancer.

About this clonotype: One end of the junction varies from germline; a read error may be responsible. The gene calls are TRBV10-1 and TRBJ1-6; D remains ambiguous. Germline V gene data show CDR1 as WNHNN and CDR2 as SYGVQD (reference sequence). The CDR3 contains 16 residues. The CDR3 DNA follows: TGCGTCAGCAACCCCCTGCGGAGCTCCTATAATTCACCCCTCCACTTT. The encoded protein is CVSNPLRSSYNSPLHF.

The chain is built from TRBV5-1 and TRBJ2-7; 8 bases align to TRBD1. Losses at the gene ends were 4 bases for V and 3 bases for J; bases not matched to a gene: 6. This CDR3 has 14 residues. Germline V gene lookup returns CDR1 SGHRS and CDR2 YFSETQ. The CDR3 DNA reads TGCGCCAGCAGCCTAAGACAGGGGAACTACGAGCAGTACTTC. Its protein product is CASSLRQGNYEQYF.

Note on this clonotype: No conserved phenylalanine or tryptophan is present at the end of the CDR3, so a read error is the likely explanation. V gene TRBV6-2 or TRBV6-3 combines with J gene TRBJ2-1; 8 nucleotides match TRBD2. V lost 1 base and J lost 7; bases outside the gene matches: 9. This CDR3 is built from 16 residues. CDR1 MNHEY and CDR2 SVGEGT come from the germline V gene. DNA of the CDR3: TGTGCCAGCAGTTACTTGCTAGCGGGTCCACTGAATGAGCAGTTCTTG. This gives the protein CASSYLLAGPLNEQFL.

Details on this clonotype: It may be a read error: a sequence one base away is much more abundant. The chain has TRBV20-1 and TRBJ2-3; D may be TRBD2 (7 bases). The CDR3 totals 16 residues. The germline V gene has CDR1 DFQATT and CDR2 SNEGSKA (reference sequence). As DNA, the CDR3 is TGCAGTGCTTTTCCCCTCTCGGGGGGCCTCACAGATAGGCAGTATTTT. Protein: CSAFPLSGGLTDRQYF.

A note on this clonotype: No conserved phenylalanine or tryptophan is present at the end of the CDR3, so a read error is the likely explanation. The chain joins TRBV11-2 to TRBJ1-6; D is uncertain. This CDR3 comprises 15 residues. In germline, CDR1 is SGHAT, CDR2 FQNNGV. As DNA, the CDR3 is TGTGCCAGCAGCTTGGAGAGTGGTAGTAATTCATCCCTCCACCTT. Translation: CASSLESGSNSSLHL.

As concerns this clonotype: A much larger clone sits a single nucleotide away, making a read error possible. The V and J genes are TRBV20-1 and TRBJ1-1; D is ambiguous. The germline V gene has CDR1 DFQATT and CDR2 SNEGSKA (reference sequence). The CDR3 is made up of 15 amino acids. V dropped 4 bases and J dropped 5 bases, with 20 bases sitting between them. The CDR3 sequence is CSAKRLGAGWTEAFF. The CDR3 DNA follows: TGCAGTGCTAAACGACTGGGCGCGGGTTGGACTGAAGCTTTCTTT.

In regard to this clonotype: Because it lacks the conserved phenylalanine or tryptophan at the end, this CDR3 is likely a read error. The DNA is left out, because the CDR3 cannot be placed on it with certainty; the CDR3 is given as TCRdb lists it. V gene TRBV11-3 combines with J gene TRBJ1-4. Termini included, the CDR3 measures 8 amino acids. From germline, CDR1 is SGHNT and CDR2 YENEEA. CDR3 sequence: CAGNLAQL.

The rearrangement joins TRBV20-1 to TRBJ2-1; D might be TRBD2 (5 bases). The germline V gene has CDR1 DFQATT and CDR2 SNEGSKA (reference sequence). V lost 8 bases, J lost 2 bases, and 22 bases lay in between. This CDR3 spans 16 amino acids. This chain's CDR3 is CSTGVRGGLAYNEQFF. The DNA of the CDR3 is TGCAGTACTGGAGTGAGAGGCGGACTTGCCTACAATGAGCAGTTCTTC.